This T cell receptor beta chain was captured in a study of T cell clusters in autoimmune cytopenias. Background on the study: Per sample, median TRB depth was approximately 54,000 reads, yielding a median roughly 2,000 distinct clonotypes. General observations from the study: Functional roles of the in silico T cell clusters still await experimental validation. Primary autoimmune cytopenia patients appeared to lack physiological T cell clusters present in healthy donors. TRB repertoire shifts in secondary cytopenia and chronic lymphocytic leukemia mostly reflected lymphoma, not autoimmunity.

This clonotype ranks as medium-sized in terms of frequency. Its matching antigen is unknown. TRB rearrangements were amplified by touch-down multiplex PCR with mixed TRB-A/B primers. TCRdb reprocessed the multiplex PCR reads and keeps a single row for each CDR3 protein, giving no DNA. This table lists approximately 9,100 distinct CDR3 sequences. The CDR3 covers 15 residues. Germline V gene lookup returns CDR1 MNHNS and CDR2 SASEGT. TRB was amplified from roughly 270 ng of peripheral blood genomic DNA per sample. The receptor's source is a human donor with an autoimmune cytopenia or autoimmune hepatitis (not recorded which). This chain uses TRBV6-1 with TRBJ2-1; the D call from TCRdb, TRBD2, cannot be confirmed without DNA. Specimen: peripheral blood. Here the CDR3 reads CASSVGGFDYNEQFF.